The T cell receptor (beta chain) under discussion was sequenced for a study of blood T cells in healthy people across ages. The CDR3 has 14 residues. The V gene's germline CDR1 is SQVTM and CDR2 ANQGSEA. Trimming shortened V by 2 bases and J by 3 bases, and 13 bases separated the two germline ends. Each donor was a healthy Caucasian individual from Russia, aged roughly 6 to 95. Sample-barcoded 5' priming and a J-beta primer mix drove a second PCR of about 6 to 12 cycles. TCRdb re-called the 5' RACE reads through MiXCR, storing one row per CDR3 protein. The data show about 1,500,000 distinct CDR3 sequences, 42% seen once.

The sequencing input was blood. The chain couples TRBV29-1 to TRBJ1-2, with D tentatively TRBD1 (5 bases). This receptor was taken from a woman in her late teens or twenties in good health. As DNA, the CDR3 is TGCAGCGTTGAAATTAGAGGGGCCGACTATGGCTACACCTTC. As protein: CSVEIRGADYGYTF. The full variable domain, with the rest looked up from reference TRBV29-1 and TRBJ1-2, is SAVISQKPSRDICQRGTSLTIQCQVDSQVTMMFWYRQQPGQSLTLIATANQGSEATYESGFVIDKFPISRPNLTFSTLTVSNMSPEDSSIYLCSVEIRGADYGYTFGSGTRLTVV.